This T cell receptor beta chain was observed in a study of TIL therapy for anti-PD-1-resistant metastatic lung cancer (dated by TCRdb to 2020 to 2023). As for the study more broadly: Tumors were harvested before any PD-1/PD-L1 blockade; patients then received nivolumab, and those progressing received lymphodepletion, expanded TIL infusion and IL-2. Across the cohort, whole-exome sequencing showed a median non-synonymous tumor mutation burden of about 1.5 mutations per megabase. Most of the cohort had lung adenocarcinoma, including four EGFR-mutant tumors and two ALK-rearranged tumors, and half of the patients were either current or former smokers. Clonotypes were tracked across tumor, expanded TIL product and serial blood samples by T cell receptor beta sequencing of tumor and peripheral blood. Among the enrolled patients, the median age was 54 years (range 38-75), and the median tumor PD-L1 proportion score was approximately 5.9%. What the authors observed across the whole study: Because the cohort was highly selected, with more treatment-naive, never-smoker and oncogene-addicted patients than is typical, generalizability is limited. The study protocol defined all tumor marker inferences as exploratory. The baseline peripheral repertoire was partially replaced by infused TIL clonotypes, which then decayed over months, and no apparent association between persistence and response was found.

The CDR3, cysteine through phenylalanine, is 15 amino acids long. The sequence is cut down to CDR3 DNA, 45 bases in frame from base 1. V trim: 5 bases; J trim: 2 bases; unmatched bases: 7. Looking up the germline V gene (reference sequence) yields CDR1 SEHNR and CDR2 FQNEAQ. Comment on this clone: It has no known antigen specificity. No much larger clone exists at a distance of one base, and base qualities are not known.

The time point label corresponds to: pre-treatment sample, taken before nivolumab and TIL therapy. Between late 2017 and 2020, a dual-center phase I trial enrolled adults who had stage 4 NSCLC. The samples were obtained from a phase I trial that was single-arm and open-label and tested tumor-infiltrating lymphocyte therapy combined with nivolumab in advanced non-small cell lung cancer. Blood mononuclear cells from EDTA tubes were separated on a Ficoll gradient and snap-frozen as pellets, and DNA was extracted from the cells using a Qiagen mini-prep kit. TCR beta CDR3 regions were amplified from genomic DNA with the immunoSEQ v3 hsTCRB kit using bias-controlled multiplex PCR. TCR libraries were sequenced on an Illumina NextSeq 500 to about 2 million read pairs for survey level or roughly 5-6.5 million for deep level. On the study's bioinformatics: Clonality was reported by immunoSEQ Analyzer software, which also assigned V, D and J genes and filtered out non-productive sequences. Repertoires were compared using productive Simpson clonality and Morisita overlap index of productive TRB rearrangements between infused TIL and blood. For each clone in blood, the absolute clonotype count was estimated by multiplying the lymphocyte count by the CD3+ fraction and by the clone's productive frequency. Here the immuneACCESS table is served through TCRdb, limited to in-frame sequences with V and J called. Missing clones are a known gap in these copies; in checked studies unresolved V genes cover under half, and the rest lacks a known reason. For V, J and clone size, that table is used; D and trimming come from the DNA. Present in this sample are roughly 60,000 clones, roughly 87% of which were seen just once. Clones ranked in the top ten supply roughly 2.6% of the sample.

This material consisted of blood, taken at baseline. The chain links TRBV7-9 with TRBJ2-3, with TRBD2 matching 7 junction bases. The receptor comes from a person aged 30 to 80 with non-small cell lung cancer. The encoded CDR3 is CASSPTGTTTDTQYF. The nucleotide sequence is given as TGTGCCAGCAGCCCCACCGGGACTACCACAGATACGCAGTATTTT.